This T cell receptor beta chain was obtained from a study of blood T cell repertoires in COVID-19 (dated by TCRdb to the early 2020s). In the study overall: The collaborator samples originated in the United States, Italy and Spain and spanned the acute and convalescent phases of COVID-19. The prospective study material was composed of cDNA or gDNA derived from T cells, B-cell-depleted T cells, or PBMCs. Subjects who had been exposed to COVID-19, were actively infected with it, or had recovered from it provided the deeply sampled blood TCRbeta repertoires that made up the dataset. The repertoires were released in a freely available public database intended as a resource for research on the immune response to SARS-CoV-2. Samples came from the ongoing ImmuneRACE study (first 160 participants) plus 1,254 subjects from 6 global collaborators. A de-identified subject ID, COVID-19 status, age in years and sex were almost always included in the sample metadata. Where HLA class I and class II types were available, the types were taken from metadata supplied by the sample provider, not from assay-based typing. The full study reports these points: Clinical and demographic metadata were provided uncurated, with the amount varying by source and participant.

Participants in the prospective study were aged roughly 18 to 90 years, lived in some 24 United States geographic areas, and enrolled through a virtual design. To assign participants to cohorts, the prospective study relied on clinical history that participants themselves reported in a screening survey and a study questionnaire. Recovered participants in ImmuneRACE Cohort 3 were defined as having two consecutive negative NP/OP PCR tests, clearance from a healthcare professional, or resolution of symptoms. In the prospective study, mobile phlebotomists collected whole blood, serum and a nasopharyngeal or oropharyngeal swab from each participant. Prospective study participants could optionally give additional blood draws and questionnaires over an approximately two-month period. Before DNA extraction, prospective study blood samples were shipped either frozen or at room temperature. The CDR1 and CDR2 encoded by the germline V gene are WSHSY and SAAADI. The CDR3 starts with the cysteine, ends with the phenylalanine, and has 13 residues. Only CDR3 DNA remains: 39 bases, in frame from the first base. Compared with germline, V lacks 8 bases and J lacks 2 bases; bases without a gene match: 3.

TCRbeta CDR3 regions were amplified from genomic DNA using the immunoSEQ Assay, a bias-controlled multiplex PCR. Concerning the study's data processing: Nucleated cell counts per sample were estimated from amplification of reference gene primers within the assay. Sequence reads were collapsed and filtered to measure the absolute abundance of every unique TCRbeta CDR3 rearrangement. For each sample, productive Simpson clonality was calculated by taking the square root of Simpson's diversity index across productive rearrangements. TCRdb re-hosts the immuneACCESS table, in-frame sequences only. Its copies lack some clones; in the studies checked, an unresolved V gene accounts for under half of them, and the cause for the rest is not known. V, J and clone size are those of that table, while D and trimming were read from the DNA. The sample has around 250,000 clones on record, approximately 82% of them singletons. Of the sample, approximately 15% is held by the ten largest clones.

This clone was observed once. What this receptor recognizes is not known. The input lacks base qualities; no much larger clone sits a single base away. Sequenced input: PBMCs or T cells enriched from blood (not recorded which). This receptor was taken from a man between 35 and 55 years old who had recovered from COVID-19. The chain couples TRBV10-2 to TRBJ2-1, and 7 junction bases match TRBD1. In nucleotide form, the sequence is TGCGCCAGCGGAACAGGGGCCTACAATGAGCAGTTCTTC. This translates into CASGTGAYNEQFF.